This record covers a single TCR beta chain. The data were taken from a study of blood T cell repertoires in COVID-19. Study-wide background: Researchers got acute and convalescent COVID-19 samples from the United States, Italy and Spain. In each case, the material was cDNA or gDNA derived from T cells, B-cell-depleted T cells, or PBMCs.

V shed 4 bases, J shed 3 bases, and the junction held 6 bases outside the gene matches. The CDR3 runs 14 residues. Per the germline V gene, CDR1 is SGHRS and CDR2 is YFSETQ. Methods used by the authors: Estimates of nucleated cell counts were drawn from the amplification of reference gene primers. The data were produced by immunoSEQ multiplex PCR, yet TCRdb's version contains in-frame clones alone and is incomplete. V and J calls and clone size are given by that table; D and trimming were obtained from the DNA. The sample lists roughly 100,000 clones, 75% to 90% seen once, with less than 5% in the top ten.

Sequenced input: peripheral blood. The genes are TRBV5-1 and TRBJ2-7, with 8 bases aligning to TRBD1. This sequence was found in a human donor in a cohort sampled during active COVID-19. The DNA for the CDR3 is TGCGCCAGCAGCGGGGACAGGTTTGGCTACGAGCAGTACTTC. Protein product: CASSGDRFGYEQYF.